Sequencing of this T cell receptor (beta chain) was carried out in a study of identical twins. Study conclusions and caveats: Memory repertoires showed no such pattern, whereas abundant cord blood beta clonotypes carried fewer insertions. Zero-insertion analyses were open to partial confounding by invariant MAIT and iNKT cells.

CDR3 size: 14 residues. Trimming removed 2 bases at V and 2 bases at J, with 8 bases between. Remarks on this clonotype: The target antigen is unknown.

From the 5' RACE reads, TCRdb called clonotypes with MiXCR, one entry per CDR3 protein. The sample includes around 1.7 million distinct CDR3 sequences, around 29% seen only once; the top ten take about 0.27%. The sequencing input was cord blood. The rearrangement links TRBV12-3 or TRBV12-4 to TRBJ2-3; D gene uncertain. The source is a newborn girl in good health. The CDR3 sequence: CASSLNDATDTQYF. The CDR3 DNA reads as TGTGCCAGCAGTTTAAACGACGCCACAGATACGCAGTATTTT.